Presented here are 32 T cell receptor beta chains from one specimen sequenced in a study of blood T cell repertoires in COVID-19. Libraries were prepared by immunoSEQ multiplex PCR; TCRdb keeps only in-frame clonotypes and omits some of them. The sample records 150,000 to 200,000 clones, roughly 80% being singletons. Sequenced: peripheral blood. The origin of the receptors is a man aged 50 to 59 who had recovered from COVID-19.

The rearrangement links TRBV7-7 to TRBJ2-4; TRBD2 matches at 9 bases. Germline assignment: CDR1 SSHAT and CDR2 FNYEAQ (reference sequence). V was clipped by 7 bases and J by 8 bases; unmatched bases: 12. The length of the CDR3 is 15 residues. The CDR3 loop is CASNLPGLAMYIQYF. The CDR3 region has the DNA TGTGCCAGCAACCTCCCGGGACTAGCTATGTACATTCAGTACTTC.

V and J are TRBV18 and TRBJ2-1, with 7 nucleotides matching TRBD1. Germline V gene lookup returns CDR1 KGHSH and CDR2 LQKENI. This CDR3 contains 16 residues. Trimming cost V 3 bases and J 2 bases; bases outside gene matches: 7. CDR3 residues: CASSPEMGQTYNEQFF. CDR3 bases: TGTGCCAGCTCACCGGAAATGGGACAGACCTACAATGAGCAGTTCTTC.

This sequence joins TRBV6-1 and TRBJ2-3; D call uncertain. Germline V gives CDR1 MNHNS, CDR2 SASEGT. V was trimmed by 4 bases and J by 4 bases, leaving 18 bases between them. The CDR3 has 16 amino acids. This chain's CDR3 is CASSVGLTTKSDTQYF. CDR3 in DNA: TGTGCCAGCAGTGTGGGCCTAACCACGAAATCAGATACGCAGTATTTT.

The CDR3 loop reads CSVEGGQWSNQPQHF. DNA for the CDR3: TGCAGCGTTGAAGGGGGACAGTGGTCCAATCAGCCCCAGCATTTT. This rearrangement joins TRBV29-1 to TRBJ1-5; 7 bases map to TRBD1. J lost 3 bases, V lost 1 base, and 6 bases had no gene match. The CDR3 length is 15 residues. From germline, CDR1 is SQVTM and CDR2 ANQGSEA.

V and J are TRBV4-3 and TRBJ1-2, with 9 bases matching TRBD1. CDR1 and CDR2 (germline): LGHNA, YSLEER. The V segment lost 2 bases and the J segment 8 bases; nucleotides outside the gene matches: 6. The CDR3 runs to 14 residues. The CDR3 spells CASSQLQGAEGYTF. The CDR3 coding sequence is TGCGCCAGCAGCCAATTACAGGGGGCGGAAGGCTACACCTTC.

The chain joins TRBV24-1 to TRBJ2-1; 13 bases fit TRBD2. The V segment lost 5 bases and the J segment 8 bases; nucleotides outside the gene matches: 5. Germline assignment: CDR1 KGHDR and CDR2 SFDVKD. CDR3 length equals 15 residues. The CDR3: CATSGGTSGIHEQFF. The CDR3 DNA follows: TGTGCCACCAGTGGAGGGACTAGCGGGATTCATGAGCAGTTCTTC.

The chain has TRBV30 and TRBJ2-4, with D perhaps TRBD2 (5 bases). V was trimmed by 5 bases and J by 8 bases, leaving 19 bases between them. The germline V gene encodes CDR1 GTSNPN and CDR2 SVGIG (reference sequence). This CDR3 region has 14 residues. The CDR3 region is CAWGQLAGGDIQYF. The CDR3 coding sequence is TGTGCCTGGGGGCAGTTAGCCGGAGGAGACATTCAGTACTTC.

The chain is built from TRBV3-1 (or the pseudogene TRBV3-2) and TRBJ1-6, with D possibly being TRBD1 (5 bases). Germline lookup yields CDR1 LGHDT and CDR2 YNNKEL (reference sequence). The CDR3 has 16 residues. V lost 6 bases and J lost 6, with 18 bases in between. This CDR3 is CASSYYTGFGNSPLHF. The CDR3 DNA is TGTGCCAGCAGTTACTATACAGGCTTTGGTAATTCACCCCTCCACTTT.

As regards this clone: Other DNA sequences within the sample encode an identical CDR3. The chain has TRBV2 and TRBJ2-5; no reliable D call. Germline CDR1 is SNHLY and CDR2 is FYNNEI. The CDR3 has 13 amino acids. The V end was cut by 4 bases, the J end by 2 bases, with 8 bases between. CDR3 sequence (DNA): TGTGCCAGCAGTGGGAGTAGGCAAGAGACCCAGTACTTC. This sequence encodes CASSGSRQETQYF.

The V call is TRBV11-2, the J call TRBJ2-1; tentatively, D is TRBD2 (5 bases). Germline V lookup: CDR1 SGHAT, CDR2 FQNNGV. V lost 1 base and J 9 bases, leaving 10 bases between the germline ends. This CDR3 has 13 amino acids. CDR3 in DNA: TGTGCCAGCAGCTTAGTTGCGGGCGGTGAGCAGTTCTTC. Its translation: CASSLVAGGEQFF.

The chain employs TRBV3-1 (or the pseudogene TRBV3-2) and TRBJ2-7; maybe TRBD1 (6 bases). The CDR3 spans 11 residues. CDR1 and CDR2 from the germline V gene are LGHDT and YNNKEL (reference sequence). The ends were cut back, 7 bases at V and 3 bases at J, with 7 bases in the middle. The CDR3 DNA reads TGTGCCAGCACCAGGGGCTACGAGCAGTACTTC. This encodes CASTRGYEQYF.

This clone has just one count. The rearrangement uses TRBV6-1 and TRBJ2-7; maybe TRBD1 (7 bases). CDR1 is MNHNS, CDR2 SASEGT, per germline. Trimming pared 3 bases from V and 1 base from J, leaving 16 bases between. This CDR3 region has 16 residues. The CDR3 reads CASSDEQGRWSYEQYF. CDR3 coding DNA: TGTGCCAGCAGTGACGAACAGGGGAGGTGGTCCTACGAGCAGTACTTC.

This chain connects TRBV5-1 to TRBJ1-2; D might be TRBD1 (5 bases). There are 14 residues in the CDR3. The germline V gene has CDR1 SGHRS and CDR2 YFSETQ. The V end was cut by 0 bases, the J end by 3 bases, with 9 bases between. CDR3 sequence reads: CASSLVQGYYGYTF. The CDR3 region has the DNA TGCGCCAGCAGCTTGGTTCAGGGATACTATGGCTACACCTTC. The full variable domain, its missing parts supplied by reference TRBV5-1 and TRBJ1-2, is KAGVTQTPRYLIKTRGQQVTLSCSPISGHRSVSWYQQTPGQGLQFLFEYFSETQRNKGNFPGRFSGRQFSNSRSEMNVSTLELGDSALYLCASSLVQGYYGYTFGSGTRLTVV.

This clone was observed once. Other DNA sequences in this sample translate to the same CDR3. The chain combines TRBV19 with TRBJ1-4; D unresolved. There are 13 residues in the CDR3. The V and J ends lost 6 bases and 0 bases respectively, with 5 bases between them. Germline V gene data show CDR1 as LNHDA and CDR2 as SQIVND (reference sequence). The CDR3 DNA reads TGTGCCAGTAGCACAACAACTAATGAAAAACTGTTTTTT. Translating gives CASSTTTNEKLFF.

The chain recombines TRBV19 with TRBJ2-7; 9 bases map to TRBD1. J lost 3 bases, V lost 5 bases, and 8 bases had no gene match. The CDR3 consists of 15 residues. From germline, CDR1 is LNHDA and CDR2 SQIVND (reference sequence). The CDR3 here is CASSGNTGQGYEQYF. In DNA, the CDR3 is TGTGCCAGTAGTGGAAACACGGGACAGGGCTACGAGCAGTACTTC.

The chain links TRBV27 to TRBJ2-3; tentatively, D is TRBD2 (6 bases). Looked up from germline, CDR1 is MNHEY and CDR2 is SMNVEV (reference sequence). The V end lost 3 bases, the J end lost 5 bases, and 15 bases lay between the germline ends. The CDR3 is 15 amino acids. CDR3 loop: CASSFGGAGGDTQYF. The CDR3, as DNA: TGTGCCAGCAGTTTTGGCGGGGCGGGCGGAGATACGCAGTATTTT.

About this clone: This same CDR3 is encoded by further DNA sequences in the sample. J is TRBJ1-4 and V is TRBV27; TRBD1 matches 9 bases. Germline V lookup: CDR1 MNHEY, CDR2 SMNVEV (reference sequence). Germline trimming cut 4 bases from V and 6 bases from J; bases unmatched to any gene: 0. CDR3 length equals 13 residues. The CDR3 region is CASSWDRDEKLFF. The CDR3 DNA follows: TGTGCCAGCAGTTGGGACAGGGATGAAAAACTGTTTTTT.

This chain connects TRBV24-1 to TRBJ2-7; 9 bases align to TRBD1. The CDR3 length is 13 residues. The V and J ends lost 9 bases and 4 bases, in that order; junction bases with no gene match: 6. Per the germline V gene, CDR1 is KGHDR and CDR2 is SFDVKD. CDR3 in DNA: TGTGCCACCGGTGGGACAGGGAGGTACGAGCAGTACTTC. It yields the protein CATGGTGRYEQYF.

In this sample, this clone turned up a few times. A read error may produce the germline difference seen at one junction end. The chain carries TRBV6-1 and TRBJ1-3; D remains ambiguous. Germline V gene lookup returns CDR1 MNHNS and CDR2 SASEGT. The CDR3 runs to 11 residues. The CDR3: CASSERSVPLF. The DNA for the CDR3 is TGTGCCAGCAGTGAACGGTCGGTACCCCTTTTT.

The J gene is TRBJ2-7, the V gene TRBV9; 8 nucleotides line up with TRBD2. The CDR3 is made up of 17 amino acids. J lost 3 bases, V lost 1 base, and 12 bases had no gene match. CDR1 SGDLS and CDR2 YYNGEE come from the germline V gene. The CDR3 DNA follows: TGTGCCAGCAGCGTATCCCCCCTCAGCGCGGGAGGCTACGAGCAGTACTTC. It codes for CASSVSPLSAGGYEQYF. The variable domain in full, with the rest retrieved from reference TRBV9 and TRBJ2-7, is DSGVTQTPKHLITATGQRVTLRCSPRSGDLSVYWYQQSLDQGLQFLIQYYNGEERAKGNILERFSAQQFPDLHSELNLSSLELGDSALYFCASSVSPLSAGGYEQYFGPGTRLTVT.

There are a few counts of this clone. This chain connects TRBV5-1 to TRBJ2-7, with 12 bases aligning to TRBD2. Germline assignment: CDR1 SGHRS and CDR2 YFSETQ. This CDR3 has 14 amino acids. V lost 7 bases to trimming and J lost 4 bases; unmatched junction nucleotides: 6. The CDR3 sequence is CASGMTSGSYEQYF. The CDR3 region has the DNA TGCGCCAGCGGGATGACTAGCGGGAGTTACGAGCAGTACTTC. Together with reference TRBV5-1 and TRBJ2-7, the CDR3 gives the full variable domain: KAGVTQTPRYLIKTRGQQVTLSCSPISGHRSVSWYQQTPGQGLQFLFEYFSETQRNKGNFPGRFSGRQFSNSRSEMNVSTLELGDSALYLCASGMTSGSYEQYFGPGTRLTVT.

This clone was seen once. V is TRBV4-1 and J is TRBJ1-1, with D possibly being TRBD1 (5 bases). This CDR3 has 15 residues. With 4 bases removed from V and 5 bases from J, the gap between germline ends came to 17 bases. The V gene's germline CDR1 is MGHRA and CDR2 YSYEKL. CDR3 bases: TGCGCCAGCAGCCCCTATGGGGGGAGTCGGACTGAAGCTTTCTTT. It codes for CASSPYGGSRTEAFF.

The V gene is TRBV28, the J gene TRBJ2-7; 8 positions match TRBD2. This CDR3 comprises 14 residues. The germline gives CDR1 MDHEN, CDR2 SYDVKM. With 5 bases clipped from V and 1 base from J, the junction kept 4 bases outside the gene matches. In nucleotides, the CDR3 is TGTGCCAGCAGTCCGACTAGCGATTCCTACGAGCAGTACTTC. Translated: CASSPTSDSYEQYF.

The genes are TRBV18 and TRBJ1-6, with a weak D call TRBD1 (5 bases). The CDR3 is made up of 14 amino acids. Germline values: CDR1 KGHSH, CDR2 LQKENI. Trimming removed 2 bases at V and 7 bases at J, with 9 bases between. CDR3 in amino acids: CASSPDSANSPLHF. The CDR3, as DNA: TGTGCCAGCTCACCAGACAGCGCAAATTCACCCCTCCACTTT. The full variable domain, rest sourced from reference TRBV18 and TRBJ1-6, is NAGVMQNPRHLVRRRGQEARLRCSPMKGHSHVYWYRQLPEEGLKFMVYLQKENIIDESGMPKERFSAEFPKEGPSILRIQQVVRGDSAAYFCASSPDSANSPLHFGNGTRLTVT.

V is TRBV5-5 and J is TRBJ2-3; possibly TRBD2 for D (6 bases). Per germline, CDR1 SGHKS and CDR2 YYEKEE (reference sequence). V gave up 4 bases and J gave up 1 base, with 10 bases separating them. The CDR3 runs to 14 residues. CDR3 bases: TGTGCCAGCAGCCCGGACTACGGCACAGATACGCAGTATTTT. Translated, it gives CASSPDYGTDTQYF.

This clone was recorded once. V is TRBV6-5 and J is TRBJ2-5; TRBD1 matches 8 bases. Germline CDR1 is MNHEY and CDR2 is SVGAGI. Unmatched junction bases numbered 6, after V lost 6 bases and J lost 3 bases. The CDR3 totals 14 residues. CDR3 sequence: CASRYQGAEETQYF. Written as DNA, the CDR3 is TGTGCCAGCAGGTACCAGGGGGCGGAAGAGACCCAGTACTTC.

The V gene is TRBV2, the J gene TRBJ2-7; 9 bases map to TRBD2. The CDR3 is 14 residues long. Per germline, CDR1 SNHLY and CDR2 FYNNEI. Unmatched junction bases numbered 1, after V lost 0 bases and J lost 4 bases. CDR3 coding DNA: TGTGCCAGCAGTGAAGCTAGCGGGAGTTACGAGCAGTACTTC. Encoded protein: CASSEASGSYEQYF.

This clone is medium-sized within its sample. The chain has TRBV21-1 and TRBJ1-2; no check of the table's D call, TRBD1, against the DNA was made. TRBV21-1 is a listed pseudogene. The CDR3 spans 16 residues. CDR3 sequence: CASSSQTGAIDYGYTF. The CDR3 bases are TGTGCCAGCAGCAGCCAGACAGGGGCCATTGACTATGGCTACACCTTC.

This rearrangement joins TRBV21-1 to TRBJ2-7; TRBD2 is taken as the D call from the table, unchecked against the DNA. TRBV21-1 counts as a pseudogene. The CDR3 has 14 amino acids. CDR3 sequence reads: CASSSPGGPYEQYF. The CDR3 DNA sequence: TGTGCCAGCTCGAGCCCCGGGGGGCCCTACGAGCAGTACTTC.

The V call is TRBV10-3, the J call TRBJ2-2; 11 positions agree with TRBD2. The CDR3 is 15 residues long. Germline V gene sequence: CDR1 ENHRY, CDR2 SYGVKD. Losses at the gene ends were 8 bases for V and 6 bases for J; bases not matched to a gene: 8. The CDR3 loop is CAIASTSGSAGELFF. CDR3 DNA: TGTGCCATCGCTTCCACTAGCGGGAGTGCCGGGGAGCTGTTTTTT.

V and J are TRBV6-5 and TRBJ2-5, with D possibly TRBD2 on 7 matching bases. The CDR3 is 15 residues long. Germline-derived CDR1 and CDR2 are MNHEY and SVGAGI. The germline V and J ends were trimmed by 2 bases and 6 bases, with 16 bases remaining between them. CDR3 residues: CASSYGGGGVKTQYF. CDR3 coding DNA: TGTGCCAGCAGTTACGGGGGCGGGGGCGTGAAGACCCAGTACTTC.

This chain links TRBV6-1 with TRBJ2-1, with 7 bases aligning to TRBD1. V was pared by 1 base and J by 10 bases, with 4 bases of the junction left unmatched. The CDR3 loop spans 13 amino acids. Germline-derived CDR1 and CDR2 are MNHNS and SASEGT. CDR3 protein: CASSEVSTGEQFF. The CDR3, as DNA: TGTGCCAGCAGTGAAGTTTCGACAGGGGAGCAGTTCTTC.